The 2 T cell receptor beta chains below were found in one sample sequenced in a study of cytomegalovirus exposure and HLA in healthy donors. PCR amplification relied on 60 Vbeta primers (plus 13 Jbeta primers). The data were produced by immunoSEQ multiplex PCR, yet TCRdb's version contains in-frame clones alone and is incomplete. The sample holds roughly 120,000 clones. The sequencing sample was made of PBMCs. These receptor sequences come from a man aged 25 to 40 in good health and CMV-seronegative.

The V and J genes are TRBV7-9 and TRBJ1-1; TRBD1 matches at 7 bases. This CDR3 has 15 amino acids. CDR1 is SEHNR and CDR2 is FQNEAQ in the germline V gene (reference sequence). Trimming took 5 bases from V and 3 from J; bases not matched to a gene: 9. The CDR3 spells CASSPEGTVDTEAFF. DNA of the CDR3: TGTGCCAGCAGCCCCGAGGGGACAGTAGACACTGAAGCTTTCTTT. Full variable domain (missing parts from reference TRBV7-9 and TRBJ1-1): DTGVSQNPRHKITKRGQNVTFRCDPISEHNRLYWYRQTLGQGPEFLTYFQNEAQLEKSRLLSDRFSAERPKGSFSTLEIQRTEQGDSAMYLCASSPEGTVDTEAFFGQGTRLTVV.

This chain joins TRBV4-1 and TRBJ1-4; TRBD1 is a possible D gene (6 bases). The CDR3 consists of 16 residues. Germline CDR1 MGHRA, CDR2 YSYEKL. V was trimmed by 0 bases and J by 2 bases, leaving 10 bases between them. CDR3 nucleotides: TGCGCCAGCAGCCAAGAGGGGGCGGGTACTAATGAAAAACTGTTTTTT. Its protein product is CASSQEGAGTNEKLFF.